This TCR beta chain was sequenced for a study of beta chain features in type 1 diabetes. Study-wide results and caveats: PCR might pick shorter templates more often, in the same way for patients and controls. Sequencing used cDNA, and cells with high TCR expression could therefore be over-represented. All four CD4+ subsets of Type 1 diabetes patients contained TCRB CDR3s that were moderately but significantly shorter. Patients showed naive, central memory and Treg TCRB repertoires that appeared more similar than those of healthy donors.

Since all of the isolated RNA was reverse transcribed, expressed TCRB transcripts were what got sequenced. There were 3.5 million or so reads on average in the naive, central memory and regulatory T cell samples. Sequencing was performed with immunoSEQ multiplex PCR; in TCRdb, only in-frame clones are kept and a portion is missing. In the table there are approximately 360,000 clones, roughly 12% of which are singletons. On this clone itself: Its antigen is as yet unknown.

The source is a woman under 30 with type 1 diabetes. The sequencing input was naive CD4+ T cells from blood.

As DNA, the CDR3 is TGTGCCAGCAGCTTAGCTCAGGCTCTCTATGGCTACACCTTC. This gives the protein CASSLAQALYGYTF. V usage is TRBV7-9 and J usage is TRBJ1-2; D unresolved. Germline V gene data show CDR1 as SEHNR and CDR2 as FQNEAQ (reference sequence). V dropped 0 bases and J dropped 4 bases, with 9 bases sitting between them. The CDR3 contains 14 residues.